The 7 T cell receptor beta chains below come from one sample, sequenced in a study of blood T cell repertoires in COVID-19. Clones were sequenced by immunoSEQ multiplex PCR, and TCRdb holds only the in-frame ones, with some missing. The data hold 70,000 to 95,000 clones, with around four fifths observed a single time. The sample comprised peripheral blood. The source of these receptors is a human donor in a cohort sampled during active COVID-19.

The chain links TRBV7-9 to TRBJ2-5, with D possibly being TRBD1 (6 bases). The V gene's germline CDR1 is SEHNR and CDR2 FQNEAQ (reference sequence). Deletions cut 1 base from V and 1 base from J, with 10 bases between. CDR3 length equals 15 residues. The CDR3 bases are TGTGCCAGCAGCTTAGATAGGACAGCCCAAGAGACCCAGTACTTC. Protein product: CASSLDRTAQETQYF.

This chain connects TRBV19 to TRBJ1-1; D is unresolved. The germline V gene encodes CDR1 LNHDA and CDR2 SQIVND (reference sequence). There are 14 residues in the CDR3. The V end was cut by 6 bases, the J end by 1 base, with 12 bases between. This CDR3 is CASSVNSQNTEAFF. The DNA for the CDR3 is TGTGCCAGTAGCGTAAACAGCCAGAACACTGAAGCTTTCTTT. The full variable domain, completed using reference TRBV19 and TRBJ1-1, is DGGITQSPKYLFRKEGQNVTLSCEQNLNHDAMYWYRQDPGQGLRLIYYSQIVNDFQKGDIAEGYSVSREKKESFPLTVTSAQKNPTAFYLCASSVNSQNTEAFFGQGTRLTVV.

The gene calls are TRBV14 and TRBJ2-7; 8 nucleotides agree with TRBD2. With V trimmed by 5 bases and J by 6 bases, 3 bases remained unmatched. Per the germline V gene, CDR1 is SGHDN and CDR2 is FVKESK. CDR3 length: 12 amino acids. CDR3 sequence: CASSTSGGEQYF. The CDR3 nucleotides are TGTGCCAGCAGCACTAGCGGAGGCGAGCAGTACTTC.

The sample holds a few counts of this clone. The chain has TRBV5-1 and TRBJ1-3; 9 bases align to TRBD1. The V gene's germline CDR1 is SGHRS and CDR2 YFSETQ. Unmatched junction bases numbered 9, after V lost 5 bases and J lost 3 bases. The CDR3 is 16 residues long. CDR3 DNA: TGCGCCAGCAGTACTACCGGGACAGGGATTGGAAACACCATATATTTT. It specifies CASSTTGTGIGNTIYF.

The chain carries TRBV5-1 and TRBJ1-1, with a possible D match to TRBD1 (6 bases). CDR3 size: 15 residues. Germline values: CDR1 SGHRS, CDR2 YFSETQ. Trimming shortened V by 2 bases and J by 4 bases, and 15 bases separated the two germline ends. Written as DNA, the CDR3 is TGCGCCAGCAGCTTACAGGGTGAACTTGGCACTGAAGCTTTCTTT. Protein sequence: CASSLQGELGTEAFF. Using reference TRBV5-1 and TRBJ1-1 for the parts outside the CDR3, the full variable domain is KAGVTQTPRYLIKTRGQQVTLSCSPISGHRSVSWYQQTPGQGLQFLFEYFSETQRNKGNFPGRFSGRQFSNSRSEMNVSTLELGDSALYLCASSLQGELGTEAFFGQGTRLTVV.

On this clone itself: At one end, the junction sequence differs from germline, possibly due to a read error. The chain links TRBV7-8 to TRBJ1-1; 7 nucleotides agree with TRBD1. Germline V lookup: CDR1 SGHVS, CDR2 FQNEAQ. CDR3 length equals 17 residues. CDR3 DNA sequence: TGTGCCAGCACCTTACCCTCGGACAGGAGGTGGGCCACTGAAGCTTTCTTT. It is translated as CASTLPSDRRWATEAFF.

The gene calls are TRBV18 and TRBJ1-5, with D perhaps TRBD1 (5 bases). CDR3 length: 14 amino acids. Trimming pared 4 bases from V and 4 bases from J, leaving 11 bases between. Germline V CDR1 and CDR2: KGHSH, LQKENI. The CDR3 spells CASSRGAGNQPQHF. The DNA of the CDR3 is TGTGCCAGCTCACGGGGCGCCGGGAATCAGCCCCAGCATTTT. Based on the CDR3 plus reference TRBV18 and TRBJ1-5, the full variable domain is NAGVMQNPRHLVRRRGQEARLRCSPMKGHSHVYWYRQLPEEGLKFMVYLQKENIIDESGMPKERFSAEFPKEGPSILRIQQVVRGDSAAYFCASSRGAGNQPQHFGDGTRLSIL.